These 14 T cell receptor beta chains share one sample of origin, sequenced in a study of PD-1 blockade in classical Hodgkin lymphoma. Data came from immunoSEQ multiplex PCR; TCRdb stores just in-frame clones and leaves some out. There are fewer than 35,000 clones in the sample; 92% occur only once, and around 0.3% lies in the top ten. Time point noted: cycle 4 day 1 (C4D1), after 5 to 7 weeks of nivolumab. Each patient experienced a relapse that followed autologous stem cell transplantation, and brentuximab vedotin exposure varied. Magnetic negative selection was used to purify CD4+ T cells from PBMCs that had been thawed. The sequencing here drew on CD4+ T cells from blood, taken before the fourth cycle of nivolumab. Source of these receptors: a human donor with classical Hodgkin lymphoma.

This rearrangement joins TRBV27 to TRBJ1-3; no clear D. CDR1 and CDR2 from the germline V gene are MNHEY and SMNVEV (reference sequence). This CDR3 has 15 amino acids. V lost 5 bases to trimming and J lost 4 bases, with 15 bases between them. DNA for the CDR3: TGTGCCAGCAGTCGTTCTGGGTTGACAGGAAACACCATATATTTT. It codes for CASSRSGLTGNTIYF.

The chain carries TRBV5-1 and TRBJ2-1, with TRBD2 identical over 9 bases. This CDR3 contains 15 residues. J gave up 0 bases and V 4 bases, and 2 bases lay outside the gene matches. Germline-derived CDR1 and CDR2 are SGHRS and YFSETQ. DNA for the CDR3: TGCGCCAGCAGCGTAGCGGGAGACTCCTACAATGAGCAGTTCTTC. Residues: CASSVAGDSYNEQFF. The full variable domain, with the rest looked up from reference TRBV5-1 and TRBJ2-1, is KAGVTQTPRYLIKTRGQQVTLSCSPISGHRSVSWYQQTPGQGLQFLFEYFSETQRNKGNFPGRFSGRQFSNSRSEMNVSTLELGDSALYLCASSVAGDSYNEQFFGPGTRLTVL.

In its sample, this clone was seen once. The CDR3: CASSDRARGTDTQYF. For the CDR3, the DNA is TGTGCCAGCAGCGATCGGGCGCGGGGCACAGATACGCAGTATTTT. The chain has TRBV11-2 and TRBJ2-3, with D possibly TRBD2 on 5 matching bases. The germline V gene has CDR1 SGHAT and CDR2 FQNNGV. The CDR3 has 15 residues. Trimming left V 5 bases short and J 1 base short, with 13 bases between.

This sequence joins TRBV30 and TRBJ1-1; D is ambiguous. The CDR3 spans 13 residues. The V gene lost 0 bases and the J gene lost 0 bases, with 5 bases spanning the gap. Per germline, CDR1 GTSNPN and CDR2 SVGIG (reference sequence). The CDR3 sequence is CAWSVWMNTEAFF. CDR3 nucleotide sequence: TGTGCCTGGAGTGTCTGGATGAACACTGAAGCTTTCTTT.

V gene TRBV5-1 combines with J gene TRBJ2-5; TRBD2 agrees at 8 bases. J lost 2 bases, V lost 4 bases, and 7 bases had no gene match. CDR1 is SGHRS and CDR2 is YFSETQ in the germline V gene. The CDR3 spans 15 residues. The CDR3 protein is CASSGAASGQETQYF. As DNA, the CDR3 is TGCGCCAGCAGCGGGGCGGCTAGCGGGCAAGAGACCCAGTACTTC. Filled out from reference TRBV5-1 and TRBJ2-5, the complete variable domain reads KAGVTQTPRYLIKTRGQQVTLSCSPISGHRSVSWYQQTPGQGLQFLFEYFSETQRNKGNFPGRFSGRQFSNSRSEMNVSTLELGDSALYLCASSGAASGQETQYFGPGTRLLVL.

J is TRBJ2-3 and V is TRBV10-3; D is possibly TRBD1 (5 bases). This CDR3 spans 14 amino acids. CDR1 is ENHRY, CDR2 SYGVKD, per germline. Trimming shortened V by 6 bases and J by 0 bases, and 10 bases separated the two germline ends. The CDR3 protein is CAIRQASSTDTQYF. For the CDR3, the DNA is TGTGCCATCAGACAGGCCTCTAGCACAGATACGCAGTATTTT.

This clone was observed a single time. For the CDR3, the DNA is TGTGCCATCAGTGGACGAGGAGATACGCAGTATTTT. Translated, it gives CAISGRGDTQYF. The chain recombines TRBV10-3 with TRBJ2-3; D is unclear. Germline V gives CDR1 ENHRY, CDR2 SYGVKD. There are 12 residues in the CDR3. Trimming took off 4 bases at V and 5 bases at J, with 7 bases between the two ends.

The chain couples TRBV7-9 to TRBJ2-5, with D possibly TRBD1 on 6 matching bases. CDR3 length: 12 amino acids. Germline CDR1 is SEHNR and CDR2 is FQNEAQ (reference sequence). The V end was cut by 6 bases, the J end by 6 bases, with 11 bases between. In DNA form, the CDR3 reads TGTGCCAGCAGAAACAGGGAAAAGACCCAGTACTTC. This translates into CASRNREKTQYF.

V usage is TRBV4-2 and J usage is TRBJ1-2, with TRBD1 as a possible D gene (6 bases). The CDR3 sequence is 15 residues long. Germline lookup yields CDR1 LGHNA and CDR2 YNFKEQ. The V gene lost 3 bases and the J gene lost 2 bases, with 13 bases spanning the gap. The CDR3 here is CASSHTLTGNYGYTF. The CDR3 DNA follows: TGTGCCAGCAGCCATACCCTGACAGGAAACTATGGCTACACCTTC.

The rearrangement links TRBV2 to TRBJ1-5; a weak D match, TRBD1 (5 bases). In germline, CDR1 is SNHLY, CDR2 FYNNEI. Trimming took off 5 bases at V and 0 bases at J, with 17 bases between the two ends. The CDR3 spans 17 residues. CDR3 region: CASSFRGTSYSNQPQHF. As DNA, the CDR3 is TGTGCCAGCAGTTTTCGGGGGACGAGTTATAGCAATCAGCCCCAGCATTTT.

V usage is TRBV7-9 and J usage is TRBJ1-1, with D possibly being TRBD1 (5 bases). The V and J ends lost 4 bases and 7 bases respectively, with 16 bases between them. Per germline, CDR1 SEHNR and CDR2 FQNEAQ (reference sequence). The CDR3 length is 14 residues. This CDR3 reads CASSSPGQAVEAFF. CDR3 coding DNA: TGTGCCAGCAGCTCCCCGGGGCAGGCCGTTGAAGCTTTCTTT. Full variable domain (remainder filled in from reference TRBV7-9 and TRBJ1-1): DTGVSQNPRHKITKRGQNVTFRCDPISEHNRLYWYRQTLGQGPEFLTYFQNEAQLEKSRLLSDRFSAERPKGSFSTLEIQRTEQGDSAMYLCASSSPGQAVEAFFGQGTRLTVV.

This clone is a singleton in its sample. The rearrangement links TRBV7-9 to TRBJ2-2, with TRBD2 matching 14 bases. Germline V CDR1 and CDR2: SEHNR, FQNEAQ (reference sequence). V lost 4 bases and J lost 6; bases outside the gene matches: 10. The CDR3 has 18 amino acids. CDR3 region: CASSSPRGTSGSPGELFF. DNA for the CDR3: TGTGCCAGCAGCTCCCCGCGGGGGACTAGCGGGAGCCCCGGGGAGCTGTTTTTT.

The gene calls are TRBV18 and TRBJ2-2, with D unresolved. CDR1 is KGHSH and CDR2 is LQKENI in the germline V gene. V lost 3 bases and J 9 bases, leaving 11 bases between the germline ends. The CDR3 contains 13 residues. The CDR3 loop is CASSPLPIRELFF. The CDR3 nucleotides read TGTGCCAGCTCACCGCTCCCAATAAGGGAGCTGTTTTTT.

The genes are TRBV6-1 and TRBJ2-7; 8 bases fit TRBD1. Trimming took 1 base from V and 2 from J; bases not matched to a gene: 1. The CDR3 length is 14 residues. Germline CDR1 and CDR2: MNHNS and SASEGT. CDR3 region: CASSEGGQAYEQYF. The CDR3 DNA reads TGTGCCAGCAGTGAAGGGGGACAGGCCTACGAGCAGTACTTC.